The 5 T cell receptor beta chains in this list originate from one sample, sequenced in a study of blood T cells in healthy people across ages. The use of a sample-barcoded 5' primer and a J-beta primer mix characterized a second PCR of 7 to 11 cycles. TCRdb recomputed calls from the 5' RACE reads with MiXCR, one row per CDR3 protein. The table includes roughly 1.5 million distinct CDR3 sequences, 35% to 45% detected once. The source material was blood. Receptors originate from a woman younger than 35 in good health.

This clonotype was picked up many times. This chain connects TRBV9 to TRBJ2-3; TRBD1 or TRBD2 may be the D gene (6 bases each). CDR1 SGDLS and CDR2 YYNGEE come from the germline V gene. Trimming cost V 2 bases and J 3 bases, with 10 bases left between them. The CDR3 contains 14 residues. This CDR3 reads CASSVQGRTDTQYF. The CDR3 DNA is TGTGCCAGCAGCGTCCAGGGGAGGACAGATACGCAGTATTTT.

This clonotype was recorded a few times. The J gene is TRBJ2-7, the V gene TRBV29-1, with 9 nucleotides matching TRBD2. CDR1 and CDR2 (germline): SQVTM, ANQGSEA. This CDR3 is built from 14 residues. V lost 4 bases to trimming and J lost 3 bases; unmatched junction nucleotides: 7. The CDR3: CSVVGLAGDYEQYF. In nucleotides, the CDR3 is TGCAGCGTTGTCGGGTTAGCGGGGGACTACGAGCAGTACTTC.

This rearrangement joins TRBV4-3 to TRBJ1-6; TRBD1 matches 8 bases. Germline-derived CDR1 and CDR2 are LGHNA and YSLEER. The CDR3 contains 18 residues. Trimming removed 3 bases from V and 10 bases from J; junction bases left unmatched: 17. CDR3 region: CASSQNYPLQGERSPLHF. The CDR3 nucleotides read TGCGCCAGCAGCCAGAATTATCCCCTACAGGGGGAGAGATCACCCCTCCACTTT.

The chain joins TRBV20-1 to TRBJ2-7, with D perhaps given as TRBD1 or TRBD2 (7 bases each). The V and J ends lost 8 bases and 7 bases respectively, with 21 bases between them. The CDR3 is made up of 13 amino acids. The germline CDR1 and CDR2 sequences are DFQATT and SNEGSKA (reference sequence). CDR3 protein: CSPRGGDYNEQYF. The CDR3 DNA is TGCAGTCCCAGGGGGGGGGATTACAATGAGCAGTACTTC.

In this sample, this clonotype turned up a few times. The chain is built from TRBV25-1 and TRBJ2-1; D might be TRBD1 (5 bases). V lost 6 bases and J 4 bases, leaving 13 bases between the germline ends. The germline V gene has CDR1 MGHDK and CDR2 SYGVNS. CDR3 length equals 14 residues. The CDR3 protein is CASRRQGSYNEQFF. CDR3 DNA sequence: TGTGCCAGCAGACGGCAGGGCTCGTACAATGAGCAGTTCTTC.